Presented here are 27 T cell receptor beta chains from one specimen sequenced in a study of blood T cell repertoires in COVID-19. The assay was immunoSEQ multiplex PCR, and TCRdb's table has in-frame clones only and misses some. This sample has some 120,000 clones, with roughly 83% found just once. What was sequenced was peripheral blood. The receptors stem from a man aged 25 to 40 with acute or convalescent COVID-19.

The chain recombines TRBV30 with TRBJ1-1; D might be TRBD1 (6 bases). The V gene lost 7 bases and the J gene lost 6 bases, with 21 bases spanning the gap. The CDR3 spans 14 residues. Per germline, CDR1 GTSNPN and CDR2 SVGIG (reference sequence). The CDR3 loop reads CAFGQLRYTAEAFF. The CDR3 DNA sequence: TGTGCCTTTGGACAGCTACGTTATACGGCTGAAGCTTTCTTT.

This clone turned up a few times. V usage is TRBV19 and J usage is TRBJ1-4, with 7 bases fitting TRBD1. There are 15 residues in the CDR3. V was pared by 5 bases and J by 0 bases, with 3 bases of the junction left unmatched. Germline CDR1 LNHDA, CDR2 SQIVND (reference sequence). The chain's CDR3 is CASSPGTATNEKLFF. DNA of the CDR3: TGTGCCAGTAGTCCCGGGACAGCAACTAATGAAAAACTGTTTTTT. The full variable domain, rest sourced from reference TRBV19 and TRBJ1-4, is DGGITQSPKYLFRKEGQNVTLSCEQNLNHDAMYWYRQDPGQGLRLIYYSQIVNDFQKGDIAEGYSVSREKKESFPLTVTSAQKNPTAFYLCASSPGTATNEKLFFGSGTQLSVL.

This chain joins TRBV3-1 (or the pseudogene TRBV3-2) and TRBJ2-1; 10 bases align to TRBD2. This CDR3 spans 15 amino acids. The J segment lost 6 bases and the V segment lost 1 base, leaving 3 bases of the junction unmatched. The germline V gene encodes CDR1 LGHDT and CDR2 YNNKEL (reference sequence). In DNA form, the CDR3 reads TGTGCCAGCAGCCAAGGAAAGCGGGGGGGCAATGAGCAGTTCTTC. It yields the protein CASSQGKRGGNEQFF.

The rearrangement joins TRBV5-1 to TRBJ1-3, with D perhaps TRBD1 (6 bases). The CDR3 extends over 15 amino acids. Trimming stripped 5 bases from V and 4 bases from J, with 16 bases between. Per the germline V gene, CDR1 is SGHRS and CDR2 is YFSETQ. CDR3 bases: TGCGCCAGCAGAGCTGGTGGGGGCAGGGGAAACACCATATATTTT. Translated: CASRAGGGRGNTIYF.

This clone turned up a few times. The chain combines TRBV10-3 with TRBJ2-7; D perhaps matches TRBD1 (6 bases). Germline assignment: CDR1 ENHRY and CDR2 SYGVKD. V dropped 6 bases and J dropped 3 bases, with 15 bases sitting between them. CDR3 length: 14 amino acids. This chain's CDR3 is CAIRGRDINYEQYF. CDR3 DNA sequence: TGTGCCATCAGGGGCCGGGACATAAACTACGAGCAGTACTTC.

The chain combines TRBV2 with TRBJ1-1; 8 nucleotides align to TRBD1. CDR3 length: 14 amino acids. In germline, CDR1 is SNHLY, CDR2 FYNNEI. Trimming took 2 bases from V and 5 from J; bases not matched to a gene: 4. DNA for the CDR3: TGTGCCAGCAGTGAACAGCAGGGGGCAACTGAAGCTTTCTTT. Its protein product is CASSEQQGATEAFF. Supplemented by reference TRBV2 and TRBJ1-1, the full variable domain reads EPEVTQTPSHQVTQMGQEVILRCVPISNHLYFYWYRQILGQKVEFLVSFYNNEISEKSEIFDDQFSVERPDGSNFTLKIRSTKLEDSAMYFCASSEQQGATEAFFGQGTRLTVV.

CDR3 amino acids: CASSVQTGVDEQYF. The DNA for the CDR3 is TGCGCCAGCAGCGTTCAGACAGGGGTAGACGAGCAGTACTTC. V and J are TRBV5-1 and TRBJ2-7, with 8 bases matching TRBD1. This CDR3 comprises 14 residues. Germline trimming cut 4 bases from V and 5 bases from J; bases unmatched to any gene: 8. Germline V gene data show CDR1 as SGHRS and CDR2 as YFSETQ.

The chain carries TRBV9 and TRBJ1-5; tentatively, D is TRBD1 (5 bases). The CDR3 totals 15 residues. The germline V and J ends were trimmed by 3 bases and 7 bases, with 17 bases remaining between them. Per germline, CDR1 SGDLS and CDR2 YYNGEE. CDR3 sequence reads: CASSASGGFGQPQHF. The CDR3 DNA sequence: TGTGCCAGCAGCGCCTCGGGGGGATTCGGGCAGCCCCAGCATTTT.

The V and J genes are TRBV25-1 and TRBJ2-1; maybe TRBD1 (6 bases). The germline V gene has CDR1 MGHDK and CDR2 SYGVNS. V lost 0 bases and J 6 bases, leaving 12 bases between the germline ends. The CDR3 consists of 15 residues. The DNA of the CDR3 is TGTGCCAGCAGTGAATATGGGGGCAGCGGCAATGAGCAGTTCTTC. Protein: CASSEYGGSGNEQFF.

The chain combines TRBV3-1 (or the pseudogene TRBV3-2) with TRBJ2-3; D is undetermined. CDR1 LGHDT and CDR2 YNNKEL come from the germline V gene (reference sequence). The V end lost 3 bases, the J end lost 2 bases, and 12 bases lay between the germline ends. The CDR3 is made up of 15 amino acids. The CDR3, as DNA: TGTGCCAGCAGCCAGATCTCGAGCTCCACAGATACGCAGTATTTT. Residues: CASSQISSSTDTQYF.

Many counts were recorded for this clone. This sequence joins TRBV5-1 and TRBJ2-1; 7 bases are a match to TRBD1. Germline loops: CDR1 SGHRS, CDR2 YFSETQ. This CDR3 spans 15 amino acids. The ends lost 1 base at V and 8 bases at J; junction bases unmatched: 9. This CDR3 reads CASSLRQGPADEQFF. CDR3 DNA: TGCGCCAGCAGCTTGAGACAGGGTCCGGCAGATGAGCAGTTCTTC.

The CDR3 here is CASSNGGGQPQHF. The CDR3 nucleotides are TGTGCCAGCAGCAACGGGGGGGGACAGCCCCAGCATTTT. The chain joins TRBV6-5 to TRBJ1-5; D is possibly TRBD1 (5 bases). The CDR3 runs 13 residues. Germline-derived CDR1 and CDR2 are MNHEY and SVGAGI. Trimming left V 6 bases short and J 7 bases short, with 13 bases between.

There are a few counts of this clone. The rearrangement links TRBV3-1 (or the pseudogene TRBV3-2) to TRBJ2-2; TRBD2 agrees at 9 bases. From germline, CDR1 is LGHDT and CDR2 YNNKEL (reference sequence). This CDR3 region has 16 residues. After removal of 1 base from V and 6 bases from J, the junction contained 6 bases not matched to a gene. CDR3 in amino acids: CASSQGLAGYSGELFF. Written as DNA, the CDR3 is TGTGCCAGCAGCCAAGGGCTAGCGGGGTATTCCGGGGAGCTGTTTTTT.

The V and J genes are TRBV6-5 and TRBJ2-1, with D possibly matching TRBD2 (5 bases). Germline loops: CDR1 MNHEY, CDR2 SVGAGI. V dropped 2 bases and J dropped 8 bases, with 16 bases sitting between them. CDR3 length equals 15 residues. The CDR3 DNA reads as TGTGCCAGCAGTTACGGTGGGAGAGGGATCCATGAGCAGTTCTTC. Translated: CASSYGGRGIHEQFF.

This clone was recorded once. This rearrangement joins TRBV30 to TRBJ2-7; 8 bases agree with TRBD1. After removal of 5 bases from V and 6 bases from J, the junction contained 9 bases not matched to a gene. The CDR3 sequence is 13 residues long. Germline loops: CDR1 GTSNPN, CDR2 SVGIG (reference sequence). The chain's CDR3 is CAWEAGGGGEQYF. The CDR3 bases are TGTGCCTGGGAAGCAGGGGGCGGAGGCGAGCAGTACTTC.

The chain links TRBV6-5 to TRBJ2-5; D ambiguous. The CDR3 is 12 amino acids. Germline V gives CDR1 MNHEY, CDR2 SVGAGI. V was trimmed by 6 bases and J by 5 bases, leaving 10 bases between them. CDR3 in DNA: TGTGCCAGCAGCCCGACGGGTGAGACCCAGTACTTC. As protein: CASSPTGETQYF.

This clone was counted only a few times. V usage is TRBV6-4 and J usage is TRBJ2-2, with D hard to call. In germline, CDR1 is MRHNA, CDR2 SNTAGT. This CDR3 region has 14 residues. The V and J ends lost 4 bases and 3 bases respectively, with 9 bases between them. CDR3 DNA: TGTGCCAGCAGTGCGAGTGTAGACACCGGGGAGCTGTTTTTT. It specifies CASSASVDTGELFF.

The V call is TRBV30, the J call TRBJ1-1; D is undetermined. The V and J ends lost 0 bases and 1 base respectively, with 15 bases between them. The CDR3 totals 16 residues. Germline V gene sequence: CDR1 GTSNPN, CDR2 SVGIG (reference sequence). Here the CDR3 DNA reads TGTGCCTGGAGTGTAATCCTCGTACGGGAGAACACTGAAGCTTTCTTT. Amino acids: CAWSVILVRENTEAFF.

J is TRBJ1-2 and V is TRBV18, with D unresolved. This CDR3 is built from 14 residues. Per germline, CDR1 KGHSH and CDR2 LQKENI. Trimming took 2 bases from V and 3 from J, leaving 10 bases between them. CDR3 residues: CASSPSGSYYGYTF. The DNA of the CDR3 is TGTGCCAGCTCACCATCGGGGAGTTACTATGGCTACACCTTC.

J is TRBJ2-5 and V is TRBV15, with D perhaps TRBD1 (6 bases). Germline V CDR1 and CDR2: LNHNV, YYDKDF (reference sequence). This CDR3 contains 14 residues. Trimming took 0 bases from V and 2 from J, leaving 7 bases between them. CDR3 sequence: CATSREQGQETQYF. DNA for the CDR3: TGTGCCACCAGCAGAGAACAGGGTCAAGAGACCCAGTACTTC.

This clone was detected only once. V usage is TRBV6-5 and J usage is TRBJ1-1; 7 positions match TRBD1. This CDR3 comprises 16 residues. J was trimmed by 4 bases and V by 0 bases; bases with no gene match: 8. The V gene's germline CDR1 is MNHEY and CDR2 SVGAGI. The CDR3 coding sequence is TGTGCCAGCAGTTACTCAGGGGGCAGGGGGACCACTGAAGCTTTCTTT. This codes for CASSYSGGRGTTEAFF.

The chain recombines TRBV4-2 with TRBJ2-3; TRBD2 matches at 10 bases. The length of the CDR3 is 15 residues. Germline assignment: CDR1 LGHNA and CDR2 YNFKEQ. The ends lost 3 bases at V and 4 bases at J; junction bases unmatched: 4. DNA of the CDR3: TGTGCCAGCAGCCAGTCTAGCGGGAGCTCAGATACGCAGTATTTT. Encoded protein: CASSQSSGSSDTQYF.

The rearrangement links TRBV3-1 (or the pseudogene TRBV3-2) to TRBJ1-5; possible D gene TRBD1, 5 bases. Germline V gene lookup returns CDR1 LGHDT and CDR2 YNNKEL (reference sequence). This CDR3 is 16 amino acids long. Between the trimmed V and J ends, which lost 0 bases and 1 base, there was a span of 10 bases. The CDR3 nucleotides read TGTGCCAGCAGCCAAGATGGGGGGGGAAGCAATCAGCCCCAGCATTTT. It yields the protein CASSQDGGGSNQPQHF.

This chain joins TRBV12-3 or TRBV12-4 and TRBJ1-2, with 8 positions matching TRBD1. The CDR3 totals 13 residues. The trim removed 3 bases at V and 8 bases at J, leaving 5 bases unmatched. The CDR3 nucleotides read TGTGCCAGCAGTTTGCAGGGGGCGCGGGGCTACACCTTC. Translation gives CASSLQGARGYTF.

CDR3 sequence (DNA): TGTGCCAGCAGCTTAGTGACAGGGGGGAATGAGCAGTTCTTC. Translated, it gives CASSLVTGGNEQFF. The genes are TRBV7-6 and TRBJ2-1; TRBD1 matches at 9 bases. The CDR3 extends over 14 amino acids. The V segment lost 1 base and the J segment 7 bases; nucleotides outside the gene matches: 2. Germline-derived CDR1 and CDR2 are SGHVS and FNYEAQ.

The V call is TRBV27, the J call TRBJ2-1; TRBD2 matches at 10 bases. This CDR3 comprises 20 residues. V gave up 1 base and J gave up 0 bases; unmatched junction bases: 12. Germline assignment: CDR1 MNHEY and CDR2 SMNVEV (reference sequence). This CDR3 reads CASSLLTGQRGGRSYNEQFF. Written as DNA, the CDR3 is TGTGCCAGCAGTTTATTGACGGGACAGCGGGGGGGCCGCTCCTACAATGAGCAGTTCTTC.

The CDR3: CASSSGTDSNQPQHF. Here the CDR3 DNA reads TGCGCCAGCAGCTCCGGGACAGATAGCAATCAGCCCCAGCATTTT. The chain couples TRBV5-1 to TRBJ1-5, with 7 bases matching TRBD1. The CDR3 contains 15 residues. Germline V lookup: CDR1 SGHRS, CDR2 YFSETQ. Losses at the gene ends were 3 bases for V and 0 bases for J; bases not matched to a gene: 3.